Following are 11 T cell receptor beta chains from one sample sequenced in a study of blood T cell repertoires in COVID-19. The repertoire was sequenced with immunoSEQ multiplex PCR; TCRdb's copy has only in-frame clones and lacks some. This sample has about 240,000 clones, with approximately 83% found just once. Input material: PBMCs or T cells enriched from blood (not recorded which). The receptors shown here come from a woman in her 40s with acute COVID-19.

The CDR3 region is CARALQGAISYGYTF. The DNA of the CDR3 is TGTGCCAGGGCCTTACAGGGGGCCATTAGCTATGGCTACACCTTC. The chain is built from TRBV21-1 and TRBJ1-2; the tabulated D call, TRBD1, remains unverified against the DNA. TRBV21-1 is termed a pseudogene. The CDR3 is made up of 15 amino acids.

The CDR3 sequence is CASSLYLSSPLHF. Written as DNA, the CDR3 is TGTGCCAGCAGCTTGTACTTATCCTCACCCCTCCACTTT. This chain uses TRBV5-6 with TRBJ1-6; D is unclear. Germline V gene sequence: CDR1 SGHDT, CDR2 YYEEEE. CDR3 length: 13 residues. Trimming took off 1 base at V and 10 bases at J, with 9 bases between the two ends.

The chain carries TRBV30 and TRBJ2-1, with 15 bases lining up with TRBD2. V lost 4 bases and J lost 2; bases outside the gene matches: 9. Germline V gives CDR1 GTSNPN, CDR2 SVGIG (reference sequence). The CDR3 is 18 amino acids. The CDR3 is CAWTPGRTSGRAYNEQFF. CDR3 DNA: TGTGCCTGGACCCCTGGCCGGACTAGCGGGAGGGCCTACAATGAGCAGTTCTTC.

The V and J genes are TRBV7-2 and TRBJ2-4; D may be TRBD2 (6 bases). The V gene lost 8 bases and the J gene lost 0 bases, with 11 bases spanning the gap. The germline V gene has CDR1 SGHTA and CDR2 FQGNSA. This CDR3 is 14 amino acids long. This chain's CDR3 is CASCLGGAKNIQYF. CDR3 DNA: TGTGCCAGCTGTTTGGGGGGAGCCAAAAACATTCAGTACTTC.

V is TRBV29-1 and J is TRBJ2-1; D is unresolved. Germline V gene data show CDR1 as SQVTM and CDR2 as ANQGSEA. The CDR3 spans 14 residues. V was trimmed by 3 bases and J by 8 bases, leaving 17 bases between them. The CDR3 spells CSVESRRTPDEQFF. The CDR3 DNA reads TGCAGCGTTGAGTCTCGGAGAACCCCCGATGAGCAGTTCTTC.

The V and J genes are TRBV11-2 and TRBJ2-7; D is uncertain. CDR3 length equals 16 residues. Germline V gene data show CDR1 as SGHAT and CDR2 as FQNNGV. Between the trimmed V and J ends, which lost 0 bases and 4 bases, there was a span of 16 bases. CDR3 amino acids: CASSLDRVPINYEQYF. CDR3 coding DNA: TGTGCCAGCAGCTTAGATCGGGTGCCTATAAATTACGAGCAGTACTTC.

The V gene is TRBV4-2, the J gene TRBJ2-5, with TRBD2 matching 9 bases. With 0 bases clipped from V and 3 bases from J, the junction kept 11 bases outside the gene matches. The CDR3 totals 18 residues. The germline gives CDR1 LGHNA, CDR2 YNFKEQ. The CDR3 DNA follows: TGTGCCAGCAGCCAAGAACCGTCGAGCGGGAGGCCCAAAGAGACCCAGTACTTC. Translation gives CASSQEPSSGRPKETQYF.

The chain employs TRBV6-1 and TRBJ2-2; D is unresolved. The CDR3 has 16 amino acids. The germline gives CDR1 MNHNS, CDR2 SASEGT. V was pared by 1 base and J by 1 base, with 10 bases between. CDR3 protein: CASSEEVWRNTGELFF. For the CDR3, the DNA is TGTGCCAGCAGTGAAGAGGTTTGGAGGAACACCGGGGAGCTGTTTTTT.

The chain joins TRBV3-1 (or the pseudogene TRBV3-2) to TRBJ1-4; D gene uncertain. Trimming left V 0 bases short and J 8 bases short, with 10 bases between. Germline V gene data show CDR1 as LGHDT and CDR2 as YNNKEL (reference sequence). CDR3 length: 14 residues. CDR3 sequence (DNA): TGTGCCAGCAGCCAAGATCGGCGGGGAGAAAAACTGTTTTTT. The encoded protein is CASSQDRRGEKLFF.

As DNA, the CDR3 is TGCAGCGTTGCTAGCAGGGGGCCTGAAGAGACCCAGTACTTC. This encodes CSVASRGPEETQYF. The gene calls are TRBV29-1 and TRBJ2-5, with TRBD1 matching 8 bases. V lost 4 bases, J lost 3 bases, and 7 bases stayed unmatched. The germline gives CDR1 SQVTM, CDR2 ANQGSEA. There are 14 residues in the CDR3.

The chain is built from TRBV19 and TRBJ1-1; tentatively, D is TRBD1 (5 bases). The CDR3 covers 15 residues. Germline-derived CDR1 and CDR2 are LNHDA and SQIVND (reference sequence). Trimming removed 11 bases from V and 1 base from J, with 20 bases in between. CDR3 protein: CASNFGADGNTEAFF. CDR3 sequence (DNA): TGTGCCTCCAATTTTGGGGCAGACGGGAACACTGAAGCTTTCTTT.